This TCR beta chain was captured in a study of T cells in Graves' hyperthyroidism and ophthalmopathy. In its sample, this clonotype was seen once. Amplification of TCR beta CDR3 regions used RNA as the template. The HTBI primer set drove a first-round RT-PCR of the TCR CDR3. A single record per CDR3 protein comes from TCRdb applying MiXCR to the multiplex PCR reads. Of about 300,000 distinct CDR3 sequences in the sample, 10% to 15% were seen once. This CDR3 contains 19 residues. Germline V gene lookup returns CDR1 SGHKS and CDR2 YYEKEE (reference sequence). The V and J ends lost 1 base and 2 bases respectively, with 24 bases between them.

Source material: blood. This receptor was obtained from a woman aged 30 to 39 with Graves' hyperthyroidism that later progressed to Graves' ophthalmopathy. The chain couples TRBV5-5 to TRBJ1-1; D gene ambiguous. CDR3 nucleotides: TGTGCCAGCAGCTTGTTCTTTTCCGGTGTTCTCACTACTAACACTGAAGCTTTCTTT. Protein product: CASSLFFSGVLTTNTEAFF. Using reference TRBV5-5 and TRBJ1-1 for the parts outside the CDR3, the full variable domain is DAGVTQSPTHLIKTRGQQVTLRCSPISGHKSVSWYQQVLGQGPQFIFQYYEKEERGRGNFPDRFSARQFPNYSSELNVNALLLGDSALYLCASSLFFSGVLTTNTEAFFGQGTRLTVV.